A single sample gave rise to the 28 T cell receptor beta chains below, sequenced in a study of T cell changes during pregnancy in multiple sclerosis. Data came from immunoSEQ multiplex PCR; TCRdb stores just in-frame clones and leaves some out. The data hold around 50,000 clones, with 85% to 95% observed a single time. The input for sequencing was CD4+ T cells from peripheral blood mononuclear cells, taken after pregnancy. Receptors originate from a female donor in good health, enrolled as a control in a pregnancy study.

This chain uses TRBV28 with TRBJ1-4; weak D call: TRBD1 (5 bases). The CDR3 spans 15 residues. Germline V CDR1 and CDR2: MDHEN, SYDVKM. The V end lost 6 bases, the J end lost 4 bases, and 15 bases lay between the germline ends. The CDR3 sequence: CASRSRQPLNEKLFF. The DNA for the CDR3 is TGTGCCAGCAGGAGCCGACAGCCGCTTAATGAAAAACTGTTTTTT.

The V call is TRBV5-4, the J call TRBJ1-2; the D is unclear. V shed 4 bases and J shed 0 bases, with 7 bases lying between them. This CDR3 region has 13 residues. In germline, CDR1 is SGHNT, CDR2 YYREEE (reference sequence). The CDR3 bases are TGTGCCAGCAGCAGGGAGACTAACTATGGCTACACCTTC. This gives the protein CASSRETNYGYTF.

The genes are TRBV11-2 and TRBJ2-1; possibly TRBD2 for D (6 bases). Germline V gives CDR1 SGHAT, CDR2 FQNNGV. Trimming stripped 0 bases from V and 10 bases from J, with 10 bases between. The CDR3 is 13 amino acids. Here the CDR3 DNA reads TGTGCCAGCAGCTTAGAAGGTAGCGGAGAGCAGTTCTTC. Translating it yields CASSLEGSGEQFF.

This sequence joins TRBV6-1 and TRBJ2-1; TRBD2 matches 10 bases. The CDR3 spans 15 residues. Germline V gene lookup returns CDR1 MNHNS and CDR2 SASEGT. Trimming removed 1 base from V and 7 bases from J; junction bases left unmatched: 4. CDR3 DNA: TGTGCCAGCAGTGAAGGGACTAGCGGATCTAATGAGCAGTTCTTC. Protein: CASSEGTSGSNEQFF.

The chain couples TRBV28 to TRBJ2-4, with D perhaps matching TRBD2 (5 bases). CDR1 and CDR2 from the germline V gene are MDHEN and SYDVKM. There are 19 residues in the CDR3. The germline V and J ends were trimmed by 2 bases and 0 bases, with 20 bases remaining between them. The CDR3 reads CASSLIRGSGVLAKNIQYF. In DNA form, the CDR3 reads TGTGCCAGCAGTTTAATCAGAGGGAGCGGAGTCCTAGCCAAAAACATTCAGTACTTC.

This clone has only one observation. The CDR3 DNA reads as TGTGCCAGCAGTTACAAAGCAGGGGGCACCGGGGAGCTGTTTTTT. Its translation: CASSYKAGGTGELFF. This sequence joins TRBV6-5 and TRBJ2-2, with 7 bases matching TRBD1. V lost 2 bases, J lost 4 bases, and 4 bases stayed unmatched. The CDR3 is 15 residues long. CDR1 and CDR2 (germline): MNHEY, SVGAGI.

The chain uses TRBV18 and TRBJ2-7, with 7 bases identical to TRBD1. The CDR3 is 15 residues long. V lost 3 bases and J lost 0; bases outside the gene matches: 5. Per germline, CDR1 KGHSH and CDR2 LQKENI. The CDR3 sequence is CASSPPGQSSYEQYF. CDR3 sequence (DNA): TGTGCCAGCTCACCGCCGGGACAGAGCTCCTACGAGCAGTACTTC.

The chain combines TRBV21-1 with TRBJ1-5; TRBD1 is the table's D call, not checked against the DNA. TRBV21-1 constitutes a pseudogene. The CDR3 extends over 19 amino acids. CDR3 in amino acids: CASSKRVGRVVFFPQPQHF. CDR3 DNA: TGTGCCAGCAGCAAAAGGGTTGGCAGGGTGGTTTTTTTTCCTCAGCCCCAGCATTTT.

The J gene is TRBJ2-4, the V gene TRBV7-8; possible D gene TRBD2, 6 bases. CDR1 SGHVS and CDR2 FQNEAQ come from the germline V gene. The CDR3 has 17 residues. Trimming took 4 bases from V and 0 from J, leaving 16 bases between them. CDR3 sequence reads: CASSSPGGTIAKNIQYF. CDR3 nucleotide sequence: TGTGCCAGCAGCTCCCCGGGCGGGACCATAGCCAAAAACATTCAGTACTTC.

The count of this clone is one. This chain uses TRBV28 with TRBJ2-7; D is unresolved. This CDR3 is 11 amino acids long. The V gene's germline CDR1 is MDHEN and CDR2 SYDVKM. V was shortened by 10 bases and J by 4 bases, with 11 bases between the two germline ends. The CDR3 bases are TGTGCCACCCAGCAGGTATACGAGCAGTACTTC. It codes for CATQQVYEQYF.

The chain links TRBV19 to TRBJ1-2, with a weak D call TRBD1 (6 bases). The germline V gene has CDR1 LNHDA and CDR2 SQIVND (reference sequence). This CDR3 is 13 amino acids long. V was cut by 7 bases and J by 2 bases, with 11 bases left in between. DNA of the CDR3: TGTGCCAGTAACAGGGAAGTCAACTATGGCTACACCTTC. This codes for CASNREVNYGYTF.

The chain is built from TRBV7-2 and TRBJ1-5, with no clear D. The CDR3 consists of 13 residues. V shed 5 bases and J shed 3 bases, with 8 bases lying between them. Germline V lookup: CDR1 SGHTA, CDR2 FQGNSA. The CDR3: CASSVRTNQPQHF. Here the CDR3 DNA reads TGTGCCAGCAGCGTCAGAACCAATCAGCCCCAGCATTTT.

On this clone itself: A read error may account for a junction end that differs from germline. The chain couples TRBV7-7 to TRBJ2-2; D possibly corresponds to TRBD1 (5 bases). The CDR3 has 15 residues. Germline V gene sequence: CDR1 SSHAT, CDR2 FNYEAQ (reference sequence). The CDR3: CASSLGASGLGELFF. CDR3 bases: TGTGCTAGCAGCTTAGGAGCTTCAGGGCTCGGGGAGCTGTTTTTT.

As DNA, the CDR3 is TGTGCCAGCAGCTTATTGTTAGATACCGCAGATACGCAGTATTTT. It specifies CASSLLLDTADTQYF. V gene TRBV7-6 combines with J gene TRBJ2-3; D unresolved. Germline V CDR1 and CDR2: SGHVS, FNYEAQ. The CDR3 spans 15 residues. Trimming cost V 2 bases and J 4 bases, with 13 bases left between them.

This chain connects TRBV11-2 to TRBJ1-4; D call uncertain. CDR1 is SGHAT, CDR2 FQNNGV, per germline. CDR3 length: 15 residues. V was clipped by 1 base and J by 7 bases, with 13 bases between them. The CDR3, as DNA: TGTGCCAGCAGCTTAGGAGGTTCGGAGAGTGAAAAACTGTTTTTT. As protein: CASSLGGSESEKLFF.

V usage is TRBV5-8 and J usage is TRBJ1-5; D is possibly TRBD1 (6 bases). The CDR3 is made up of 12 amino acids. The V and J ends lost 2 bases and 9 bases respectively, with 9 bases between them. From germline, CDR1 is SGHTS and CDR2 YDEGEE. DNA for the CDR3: TGTGCCAGCAGCTTCAGGGGTTCGCCCCAGCATTTT. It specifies CASSFRGSPQHF.

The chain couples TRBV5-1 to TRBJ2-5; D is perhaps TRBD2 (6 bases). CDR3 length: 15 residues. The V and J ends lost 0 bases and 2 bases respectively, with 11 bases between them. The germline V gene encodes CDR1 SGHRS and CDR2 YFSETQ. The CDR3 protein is CASSLGASAQETQYF. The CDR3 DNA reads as TGCGCCAGCAGCTTGGGAGCTAGCGCACAAGAGACCCAGTACTTC. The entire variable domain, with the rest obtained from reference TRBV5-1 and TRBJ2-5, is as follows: KAGVTQTPRYLIKTRGQQVTLSCSPISGHRSVSWYQQTPGQGLQFLFEYFSETQRNKGNFPGRFSGRQFSNSRSEMNVSTLELGDSALYLCASSLGASAQETQYFGPGTRLLVL.

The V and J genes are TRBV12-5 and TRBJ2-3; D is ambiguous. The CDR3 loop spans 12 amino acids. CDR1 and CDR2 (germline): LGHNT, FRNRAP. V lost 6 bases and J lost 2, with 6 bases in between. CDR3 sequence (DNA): TGTGCTAGTGGACAGAACACAGATACGCAGTATTTT. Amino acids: CASGQNTDTQYF.

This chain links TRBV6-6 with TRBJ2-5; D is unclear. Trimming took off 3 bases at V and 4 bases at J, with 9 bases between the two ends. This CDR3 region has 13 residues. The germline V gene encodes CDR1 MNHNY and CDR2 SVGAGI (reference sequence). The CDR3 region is CASSYPVVETQYF. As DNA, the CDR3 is TGTGCCAGCAGTTATCCTGTCGTAGAGACCCAGTACTTC.

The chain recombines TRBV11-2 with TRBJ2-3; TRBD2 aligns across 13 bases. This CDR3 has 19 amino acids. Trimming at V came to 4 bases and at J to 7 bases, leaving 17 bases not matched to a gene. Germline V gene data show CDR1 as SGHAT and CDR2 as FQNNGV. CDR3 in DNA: TGTGCCAGCAGCTCTAACCCCTCCCAAACTAGCGGGAGGGCCCATACGCAGTATTTT. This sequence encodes CASSSNPSQTSGRAHTQYF.

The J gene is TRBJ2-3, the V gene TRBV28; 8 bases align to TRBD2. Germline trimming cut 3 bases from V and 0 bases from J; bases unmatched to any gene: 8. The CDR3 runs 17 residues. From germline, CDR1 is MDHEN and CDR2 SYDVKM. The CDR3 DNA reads TGTGCCAGCAGTTTGAGCGCGGGGGGCGAAAGCACAGATACGCAGTATTTT. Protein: CASSLSAGGESTDTQYF. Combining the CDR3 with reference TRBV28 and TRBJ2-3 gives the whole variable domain DVKVTQSSRYLVKRTGEKVFLECVQDMDHENMFWYRQDPGLGLRLIYFSYDVKMKEKGDIPEGYSVSREKKERFSLILESASTNQTSMYLCASSLSAGGESTDTQYFGPGTRLTVL.

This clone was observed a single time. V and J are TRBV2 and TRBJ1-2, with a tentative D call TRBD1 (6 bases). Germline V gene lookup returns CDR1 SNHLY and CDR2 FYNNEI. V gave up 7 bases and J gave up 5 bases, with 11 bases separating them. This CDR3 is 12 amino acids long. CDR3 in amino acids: CASKRQDYGYTF. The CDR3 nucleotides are TGTGCCAGCAAGAGACAGGATTATGGCTACACCTTC.

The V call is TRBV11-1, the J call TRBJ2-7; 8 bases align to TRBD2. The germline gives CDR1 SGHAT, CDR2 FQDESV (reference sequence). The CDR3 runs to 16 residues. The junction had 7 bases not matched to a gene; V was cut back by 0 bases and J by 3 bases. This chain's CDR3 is CASSLAVSGVSYEQYF. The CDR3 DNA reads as TGTGCCAGCAGCTTAGCGGTTAGCGGGGTAAGCTACGAGCAGTACTTC.

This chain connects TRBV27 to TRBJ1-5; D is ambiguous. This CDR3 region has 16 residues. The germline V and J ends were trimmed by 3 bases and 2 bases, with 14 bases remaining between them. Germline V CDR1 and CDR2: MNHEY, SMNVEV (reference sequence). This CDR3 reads CASSFGSPEGNQPQHF. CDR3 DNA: TGTGCCAGCAGTTTTGGGTCTCCGGAGGGCAATCAGCCCCAGCATTTT.

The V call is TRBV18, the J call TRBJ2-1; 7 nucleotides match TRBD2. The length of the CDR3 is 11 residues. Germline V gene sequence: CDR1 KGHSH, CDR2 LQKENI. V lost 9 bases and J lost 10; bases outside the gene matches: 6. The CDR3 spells CASFLSGEQFF. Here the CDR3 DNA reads TGTGCCAGTTTTCTTAGCGGGGAGCAGTTCTTC.

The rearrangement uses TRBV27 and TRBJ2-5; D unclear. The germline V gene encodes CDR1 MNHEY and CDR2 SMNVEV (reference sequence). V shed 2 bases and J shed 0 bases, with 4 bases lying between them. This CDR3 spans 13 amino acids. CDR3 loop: CASSLAYQETQYF. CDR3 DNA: TGTGCCAGCAGTTTAGCGTACCAAGAGACCCAGTACTTC.

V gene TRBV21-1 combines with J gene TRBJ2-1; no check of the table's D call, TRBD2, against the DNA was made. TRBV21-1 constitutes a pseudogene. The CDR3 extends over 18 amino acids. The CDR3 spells CASSKWLAGLLSYNEQFF. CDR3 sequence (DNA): TGTGCCAGCAGCAAGTGGCTAGCGGGACTTCTATCCTACAATGAGCAGTTCTTC.

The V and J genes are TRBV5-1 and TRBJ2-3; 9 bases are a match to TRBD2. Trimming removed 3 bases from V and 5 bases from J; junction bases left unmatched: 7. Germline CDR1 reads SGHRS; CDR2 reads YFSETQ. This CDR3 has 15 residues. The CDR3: CASSSLAGALDTQYF. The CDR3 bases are TGCGCCAGCAGCTCCTTAGCGGGAGCCCTAGATACGCAGTATTTT.